These T cell receptor beta chains were read from a single sample in a study of cytomegalovirus exposure and HLA in healthy donors. The table came from immunoSEQ multiplex PCR; TCRdb's copy has only in-frame clones and leaves some out. The sample carries 80,000 to 100,000 clones, roughly 81% recorded once. Sequenced sample: PBMCs. The receptors were gathered from a man between 35 and 55 years old in good health and CMV-seronegative. The CDR3 runs from the conserved cysteine through the conserved F or W. The D gene is left open where the match is weak. Expanded clones get a size class; other rows say once, few or many, or leave the size out.

size: .
D: .
J: TRBJ2-2
V: TRBV5-6
DNA: TGTGCCAGCAGCCCCATAGGGACAACGAACACCGGGGAGCTGTTTTTT
CDR3: CASSPIGTTNTGELFF

size: .
D: .
J: TRBJ2-7
V: TRBV10-1
DNA: TGCGCCAGCAGTGCAGCCCAGGGACAATACCACACCTACGAGCAGTACTTC
CDR3: CASSAAQGQYHTYEQYF

size: .
D: .
J: TRBJ1-1
V: TRBV27
DNA: TGTGCCAGCGGTTGGGGGCGCTCTGAAGCTTTCTTT
CDR3: CASGWGRSEAFF

size: .
D: .
J: TRBJ2-7
V: TRBV7-5
DNA: TGTGTCAGAAGCTACTCGGGTCCAGTATACGAGCAGTACTTC
CDR3: CVRSYSGPVYEQYF

size: .
D: .
J: TRBJ2-7
V: TRBV19
DNA: TGTGCCAGTAGTATCCGTGCAGGGTCTGCCAATATCTTC
CDR3: CASSIRAGSANIF

size: .
D: TRBD2
J: TRBJ2-5
V: TRBV15
DNA: TGTGCCACCAGCAGAGTGCCGGGGGGGCCATACGAGACCCAGTACTTC
CDR3: CATSRVPGGPYETQYF

size: .
D: TRBD1
J: TRBJ2-2
V: TRBV6-5
DNA: TGTGCCAGCAGTTTCAGGGGGCCGGACACCGGGGAGCTGTTTTTT
CDR3: CASSFRGPDTGELFF

size: .
D: TRBD1
J: TRBJ2-1
V: TRBV7-2
DNA: TGTGCCAGCAGTTCCGGGACAGGGGTCTCCTACAATGAGCAGTTCTTC
CDR3: CASSSGTGVSYNEQFF

size: .
D: TRBD1
J: TRBJ1-5
V: TRBV5-1
DNA: TGCGCCAGCAGCCGGGACAGGGGTCAGCCCCAGCATTTT
CDR3: CASSRDRGQPQHF

size: .
D: TRBD1
J: TRBJ1-2
V: TRBV10-3
DNA: TGTGCCATCACGGAATTACAGGGGGACTATGGCTACACCTTC
CDR3: CAITELQGDYGYTF

size: .
D: .
J: TRBJ1-6
V: TRBV6-5
DNA: TGTGCCAGCAGTTACTCCGGACAGAATTCACCCCTCCACTTT
CDR3: CASSYSGQNSPLHF

size: few
D: .
J: TRBJ1-5
V: TRBV4-2
DNA: TGTGCCAGCAGCCAAGACTTGGGGGCCTATCAGCCCCAGCATTTT
CDR3: CASSQDLGAYQPQHF

size: .
D: .
J: TRBJ1-5
V: TRBV19
DNA: TGTGCCAGTAGTATATTTGGACAGAATAGCAATCAGCCCCAGCATTTT
CDR3: CASSIFGQNSNQPQHF

size: .
D: .
J: TRBJ1-5
V: TRBV2
DNA: TGTGCCAGCAGTGCAGGGTCTGGCAATCAGCCCCAGCATTTT
CDR3: CASSAGSGNQPQHF

size: .
D: .
J: TRBJ1-3
V: TRBV9
DNA: TGTGCCAGCAGCGGGAGGGACGCCCCCAGAGGAATTGGAAACACCATATATTTT
CDR3: CASSGRDAPRGIGNTIYF

size: .
D: TRBD1
J: TRBJ1-2
V: TRBV10-2
DNA: TGCGCCAGCAGCCGACAGGGGATCTATGGCTACACCTTC
CDR3: CASSRQGIYGYTF

size: .
D: TRBD1
J: TRBJ2-4
V: TRBV7-9
DNA: TGTGCCAGCAGCTTAGATGAGGGGGCATGGAACATTCAGTACTTC
CDR3: CASSLDEGAWNIQYF

size: .
D: TRBD2
J: TRBJ2-3
V: TRBV11-2
DNA: TGTGCCAGCACCCTGGGGCTAGCGGGGGGCCCCGTGTGGACGCAGTATTTT
CDR3: CASTLGLAGGPVWTQYF